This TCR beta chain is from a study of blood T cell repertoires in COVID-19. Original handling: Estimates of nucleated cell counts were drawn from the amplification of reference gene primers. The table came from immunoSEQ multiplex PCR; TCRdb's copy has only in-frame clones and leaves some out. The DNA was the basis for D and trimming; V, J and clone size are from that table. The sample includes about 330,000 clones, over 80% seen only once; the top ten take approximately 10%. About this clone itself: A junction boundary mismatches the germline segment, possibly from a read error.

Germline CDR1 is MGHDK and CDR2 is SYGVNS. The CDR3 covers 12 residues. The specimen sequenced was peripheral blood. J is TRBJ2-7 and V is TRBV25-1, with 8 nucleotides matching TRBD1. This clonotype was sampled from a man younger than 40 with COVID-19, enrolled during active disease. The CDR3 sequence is CASSAMTGDVSF. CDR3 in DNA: TGTGCCAGCAGTGCGATGACAGGGGACGTATCATTC.